Shown below are 24 T cell receptor beta chains from a single sample sequenced in a study of cytomegalovirus exposure and HLA in healthy donors. Primers included in the PCR were 60 Vbeta and 13 Jbeta primers. Measured with immunoSEQ multiplex PCR; TCRdb has only the in-frame clones, and not every one. The table includes roughly 150,000 clones, nearly 80% detected once. Sequencing input: PBMCs. These receptor sequences come from a male donor in good health and CMV-seronegative.

The V call is TRBV27, the J call TRBJ1-5; D gene ambiguous. The germline CDR1 and CDR2 sequences are MNHEY and SMNVEV (reference sequence). The CDR3 loop spans 15 amino acids. V gave up 6 bases and J gave up 2 bases, with 14 bases separating them. CDR3 sequence reads: CASRIEGLGNQPQHF. CDR3 DNA: TGTGCCAGCAGGATTGAGGGTCTTGGCAATCAGCCCCAGCATTTT.

This chain connects TRBV4-3 to TRBJ1-4; D may be TRBD1 (5 bases). V lost 11 bases and J lost 2, with 21 bases in between. The CDR3 has 16 amino acids. Germline V gene data show CDR1 as LGHNA and CDR2 as YSLEER. DNA of the CDR3: TGCGCCGGCACCAAAGGTGGGGCAGGGACTAATGAAAAACTGTTTTTT. Protein sequence: CAGTKGGAGTNEKLFF.

This rearrangement joins TRBV2 to TRBJ2-2; TRBD1 aligns across 11 bases. The V and J ends lost 5 bases and 2 bases, in that order; junction bases with no gene match: 7. The CDR3 sequence is 17 residues long. Germline V gene lookup returns CDR1 SNHLY and CDR2 FYNNEI. In DNA, the CDR3 is TGTGCCAGCAGTCCCCGTGGACAGGGGGCCAACACCGGGGAGCTGTTTTTT. Amino acid sequence: CASSPRGQGANTGELFF.

A few counts support this clone. The rearrangement joins TRBV15 to TRBJ1-5; tentative D call: TRBD1 (5 bases). V was clipped by 0 bases and J by 4 bases, with 7 bases between them. Germline V gives CDR1 LNHNV, CDR2 YYDKDF (reference sequence). The length of the CDR3 is 14 residues. In DNA form, the CDR3 reads TGTGCCACCAGCAGAGATGGGGCAAATCAGCCCCAGCATTTT. Encoded protein: CATSRDGANQPQHF.

This clone was observed a single time. CDR3 residues: CASSERIGGYEQYF. In nucleotides, the CDR3 is TGTGCCAGCTCAGAGAGGATAGGGGGCTACGAGCAGTACTTC. The J gene is TRBJ2-7, the V gene TRBV18, with TRBD1 as a possible D gene (6 bases). The CDR3 is 14 amino acids. V gave up 5 bases and J gave up 3 bases, with 14 bases separating them. CDR1 and CDR2 (germline): KGHSH, LQKENI.

The rearrangement uses TRBV27 and TRBJ1-4; unclear D gene. V was trimmed by 8 bases and J by 5 bases, leaving 18 bases between them. Germline V gives CDR1 MNHEY, CDR2 SMNVEV (reference sequence). The CDR3 length is 15 residues. In nucleotides, the CDR3 is TGTGCCAGCCGGGATTTTGTAGGGCCCAATGAAAAACTGTTTTTT. It translates to CASRDFVGPNEKLFF.

The CDR3 DNA is TGCGCCAGCAGCCGGGCGTTACTAGCGTTTTCCGACGAGCAGTACTTC. Amino acids: CASSRALLAFSDEQYF. V is TRBV5-1 and J is TRBJ2-5; TRBD2 matches 7 bases. The end of the DNA is better explained by TRBJ2-7, so the J call may be wrong. This CDR3 contains 16 residues. CDR1 and CDR2 from the germline V gene are SGHRS and YFSETQ.

The CDR3 bases are TGTGCCAGCAGTGAATGGCAGCGGGAGGGCAATGAGCAGTTCTTC. Protein sequence: CASSEWQREGNEQFF. The genes are TRBV25-1 and TRBJ2-1; 10 bases are shared with TRBD2. The length of the CDR3 is 15 residues. Germline CDR1 is MGHDK and CDR2 is SYGVNS. Trimming took 1 base from V and 6 from J; bases not matched to a gene: 3.

The gene calls are TRBV5-4 and TRBJ1-1; D is unclear. Germline CDR1 SGHNT, CDR2 YYREEE (reference sequence). The CDR3 is 16 amino acids. V lost 6 bases and J 0 bases, leaving 18 bases between the germline ends. The DNA for the CDR3 is TGTGCCAGCAACGACTTGGGTGGGTCCATGAACACTGAAGCTTTCTTT. Translating gives CASNDLGGSMNTEAFF. The complete variable domain, with remaining parts taken from reference TRBV5-4 and TRBJ1-1, reads ETGVTQSPTHLIKTRGQQVTLRCSSQSGHNTVSWYQQALGQGPQFIFQYYREEENGRGNFPPRFSGLQFPNYSSELNVNALELDDSALYLCASNDLGGSMNTEAFFGQGTRLTVV.

The genes are TRBV14 and TRBJ1-1, with TRBD1 matching over 7 bases. This CDR3 region has 15 residues. Germline CDR1 is SGHDN and CDR2 is FVKESK. The V segment lost 1 base and the J segment 4 bases; nucleotides outside the gene matches: 6. Written as DNA, the CDR3 is TGTGCCAGCAGCCAAGTTAGGGGGCGATTCACTGAAGCTTTCTTT. Encoded protein: CASSQVRGRFTEAFF.

The chain joins TRBV28 to TRBJ1-5; TRBD1 aligns across 8 bases. This CDR3 comprises 18 residues. Trimming at V came to 4 bases and at J to 0 bases, leaving 11 bases not matched to a gene. Germline CDR1 and CDR2: MDHEN and SYDVKM. The CDR3 protein is CASSSGTGDLISNQPQHF. The CDR3 DNA reads TGTGCCAGCAGTTCCGGGACAGGCGACCTAATTAGCAATCAGCCCCAGCATTTT.

V usage is TRBV2 and J usage is TRBJ2-1; D might be TRBD1 (6 bases). The V gene lost 4 bases and the J gene lost 4 bases, with 14 bases spanning the gap. There are 15 residues in the CDR3. Germline loops: CDR1 SNHLY, CDR2 FYNNEI. CDR3 DNA sequence: TGTGCCAGCAGTGGCATCAGGGGCCGTTACAATGAGCAGTTCTTC. It is translated as CASSGIRGRYNEQFF.

This clone showed up just once. This chain uses TRBV19 with TRBJ2-7; D remains unclear. Germline lookup yields CDR1 LNHDA and CDR2 SQIVND (reference sequence). The CDR3 is 14 residues long. Trimming pared 6 bases from V and 1 base from J, leaving 13 bases between. This CDR3 reads CASRLAHESYEQYF. The CDR3 DNA sequence: TGTGCCAGTAGGTTGGCTCACGAATCCTACGAGCAGTACTTC.

The CDR3 nucleotides read TGTGCCACCAGCAGAGCAGGGGACAAATTGAACACTGAAGCTTTCTTT. The encoded protein is CATSRAGDKLNTEAFF. The chain links TRBV15 to TRBJ1-1; TRBD1 might be the D (6 bases). CDR3 length: 16 amino acids. CDR1 LNHNV and CDR2 YYDKDF come from the germline V gene (reference sequence). Trimming pared 1 base from V and 0 bases from J, leaving 12 bases between.

The V gene is TRBV1, the J gene TRBJ1-1; TRBD1 reflects the table's D call only, with no check against the DNA. TRBV1 is a pseudogene segment. The CDR3 loop spans 15 amino acids. The CDR3 bases are TGCACCAGCAGCCCGGGACAGGGGGCCGATACTGAAGCTTTCTTT. It yields the protein CTSSPGQGADTEAFF.

This rearrangement joins TRBV30 to TRBJ2-2; 11 nucleotides agree with TRBD1. V lost 3 bases and J lost 4; bases outside the gene matches: 4. This CDR3 is built from 15 residues. The germline V gene has CDR1 GTSNPN and CDR2 SVGIG (reference sequence). The CDR3 DNA is TGTGCCTGGAGAAGGGGACAGGGGGGCACCGGGGAGCTGTTTTTT. Translation: CAWRRGQGGTGELFF.

V and J are TRBV11-2 and TRBJ2-1, with 12 bases identical to TRBD2. The J segment lost 10 bases and the V segment lost 1 base, leaving 2 bases of the junction unmatched. This CDR3 comprises 14 residues. Germline values: CDR1 SGHAT, CDR2 FQNNGV. The CDR3 region has the DNA TGTGCCAGCAGCTTAGGGCTAGCGGGAGGGGAGCAGTTCTTC. It encodes CASSLGLAGGEQFF.

The chain employs TRBV7-8 and TRBJ2-3; TRBD2 agrees at 7 bases. Germline loops: CDR1 SGHVS, CDR2 FQNEAQ. This CDR3 spans 16 amino acids. Unmatched junction bases numbered 7, after V lost 4 bases and J lost 0 bases. CDR3 coding DNA: TGTGCCAGCAGCTCCTCTATGCGGGGGAGCACAGATACGCAGTATTTT. Its translation is CASSSSMRGSTDTQYF.

The chain carries TRBV30 and TRBJ2-3, with D hard to call. Germline V gene sequence: CDR1 GTSNPN, CDR2 SVGIG (reference sequence). The CDR3 is 12 residues long. V dropped 0 bases and J dropped 6 bases, with 7 bases sitting between them. This chain's CDR3 is CAWSVHMDTQYF. The CDR3 region has the DNA TGTGCCTGGAGTGTACACATGGATACGCAGTATTTT.

The rearrangement links TRBV4-1 to TRBJ2-1; TRBD2 matches 10 bases. The CDR3 spans 17 residues. V trimming: 2 bases; J trimming: 7 bases; junction bases outside the gene matches: 11. Germline V gives CDR1 MGHRA, CDR2 YSYEKL. DNA of the CDR3: TGCGCCAGCAGCCAACCCTGGACTAGCGGTGGAGTGAATGAGCAGTTCTTC. This sequence encodes CASSQPWTSGGVNEQFF.

This clone was observed a few times. Other nucleotide sequences in the sample specify the same CDR3. CDR3 nucleotide sequence: TGTGCCAGCAGCCGGGACAGGGGAGGCGGCTACACCTTC. As protein: CASSRDRGGGYTF. The genes are TRBV5-6 and TRBJ1-2; 10 bases fit TRBD1. V shed 4 bases and J 8 bases; nucleotides not matched to a gene: 5. The CDR3 sequence is 13 residues long. CDR1 and CDR2 (germline): SGHDT, YYEEEE. The full variable domain, with the rest looked up from reference TRBV5-6 and TRBJ1-2, is DAGVTQSPTHLIKTRGQQVTLRCSPKSGHDTVSWYQQALGQGPQFIFQYYEEEERQRGNFPDRFSGHQFPNYSSELNVNALLLGDSALYLCASSRDRGGGYTFGSGTRLTVV.

The gene calls are TRBV7-6 and TRBJ1-5; weak D call: TRBD1 (5 bases). Per the germline V gene, CDR1 is SGHVS and CDR2 is FNYEAQ. Trimming removed 0 bases at V and 7 bases at J, with 7 bases between. The CDR3 runs to 13 residues. The CDR3 bases are TGTGCCAGCAGCTTAGCAGGGGCCCAGCCCCAGCATTTT. Its translation: CASSLAGAQPQHF.

This chain connects TRBV7-3 to TRBJ1-2; 9 positions match TRBD1. CDR1 is SGHTA and CDR2 is FQGTGA in the germline V gene. Trimming cost V 5 bases and J 6 bases; bases outside gene matches: 4. The CDR3 has 13 amino acids. The CDR3 loop is CASSGGQGNGYTF. The CDR3 DNA follows: TGTGCCAGCAGCGGAGGACAGGGGAATGGCTACACCTTC.

CDR3 in amino acids: CASSVSGGITEAFF. The CDR3 DNA follows: TGTGCCAGCAGTGTTTCAGGGGGGATCACTGAAGCTTTCTTT. The rearrangement uses TRBV6-4 and TRBJ1-1, with 7 bases aligning to TRBD1. J was trimmed by 4 bases and V by 4 bases; bases with no gene match: 6. Germline V gene sequence: CDR1 MRHNA, CDR2 SNTAGT. The CDR3 runs 14 residues.